This T cell receptor beta chain was observed in a study of response to subunit inactivated influenza vaccine. The germline V and J ends were trimmed by 8 bases and 0 bases, with 8 bases remaining between them. The CDR3 extends over 12 amino acids. Germline V gene sequence: CDR1 SGHTA, CDR2 FQGNSA. TCRdb re-analysed the RT-PCR reads in MiXCR, keeping a single row per CDR3 protein. Here the sample spans roughly 670,000 distinct CDR3 sequences, about 14% being singletons. Study-level results: That few new T cells are recruited by each seasonal influenza vaccination was the authors' suggestion.

This clonotype was counted at least ten times. Its specificity is unknown. J is TRBJ2-7 and V is TRBV7-2, with D hard to call. This TCR came from a man aged 45 to 65 who received an inactivated influenza vaccine. Sequencing was performed on PBMCs from blood, taken 14 to 15 days before vaccination. The CDR3, as DNA: TGTGCCAGCCGCGCAAGCTCCTACGAGCAGTACTTC. Translated, it gives CASRASSYEQYF.